These 16 T cell receptor beta chains came from one sample sequenced in a study of cytomegalovirus exposure and HLA in healthy donors. The PCR was carried out with 60 Vbeta primers and 13 Jbeta primers. Only in-frame clones appear in the TCRdb table, and some are missing; sequencing was by immunoSEQ multiplex PCR. The sample yields roughly 77,000 clones, of which the top ten take up 3% to 4%. Sequencing was done on a sample of PBMCs. The source is a female donor in good health and CMV-seropositive.

The rearrangement uses TRBV6-1 and TRBJ1-2; D call uncertain. V was trimmed by 3 bases and J by 5 bases, leaving 10 bases between them. CDR1 MNHNS and CDR2 SASEGT come from the germline V gene. This CDR3 has 13 residues. The CDR3 nucleotides read TGTGCCAGCAGTGACAGGCCAGGTTATGGCTACACCTTC. This encodes CASSDRPGYGYTF.

This sequence joins TRBV18 and TRBJ1-2; D gene uncertain. Germline CDR1 KGHSH, CDR2 LQKENI. This CDR3 region has 13 residues. V was clipped by 3 bases and J by 7 bases, with 12 bases between them. The CDR3 region is CASSPPGIPGYTF. The CDR3 coding sequence is TGTGCCAGCTCACCCCCGGGGATCCCTGGCTACACCTTC.

The rearrangement links TRBV18 to TRBJ1-5; weak D call: TRBD1 (5 bases). V lost 1 base, J lost 3 bases, and 13 bases lay in between. Germline CDR1 and CDR2: KGHSH and LQKENI. The CDR3 spans 16 residues. The CDR3 nucleotides read TGTGCCAGCTCACCACAAGAGGCAGGGTTCAATCAGCCCCAGCATTTT. As protein: CASSPQEAGFNQPQHF.

This sequence joins TRBV20-1 and TRBJ2-7; D gene unclear. V was pared by 5 bases and J by 2 bases, with 7 bases between. The CDR3 consists of 11 residues. Germline assignment: CDR1 DFQATT and CDR2 SNEGSKA (reference sequence). The CDR3 DNA reads as TGCAGTGCTGCACAGACCTACGAGCAGTACTTC. Translation: CSAAQTYEQYF.

The V gene is TRBV2, the J gene TRBJ1-2; a weak D match, TRBD1 (5 bases). Trimming took 9 bases from V and 4 from J, leaving 21 bases between them. Germline V gene sequence: CDR1 SNHLY, CDR2 FYNNEI. This CDR3 is 15 amino acids long. In DNA form, the CDR3 reads TGTGCCAGTTACGGGGAAGGGGAGGTGGGCTATGGCTACACCTTC. It is translated as CASYGEGEVGYGYTF.

The V call is TRBV18, the J call TRBJ1-1, with 8 nucleotides matching TRBD1. Losses at the gene ends were 0 bases for V and 0 bases for J; bases not matched to a gene: 3. This CDR3 comprises 16 residues. Germline lookup yields CDR1 KGHSH and CDR2 LQKENI. The CDR3 region has the DNA TGTGCCAGCTCACCACCTGACAGGGGATTGAACACTGAAGCTTTCTTT. Amino acids: CASSPPDRGLNTEAFF.

This chain uses TRBV28 with TRBJ2-3; no reliable D call. Per germline, CDR1 MDHEN and CDR2 SYDVKM. CDR3 length equals 12 residues. V lost 7 bases and J 2 bases, leaving 7 bases between the germline ends. In DNA form, the CDR3 reads TGTGCCAGCACCGGTTACACAGATACGCAGTATTTT. Translation gives CASTGYTDTQYF.

The CDR3 loop is CASRGTYYNSPLHF. The CDR3 DNA is TGTGCCAGTAGGGGGACTTACTATAATTCACCCCTCCACTTT. V usage is TRBV19 and J usage is TRBJ1-6, with D perhaps TRBD1 (5 bases). Germline values: CDR1 LNHDA, CDR2 SQIVND (reference sequence). V dropped 6 bases and J dropped 3 bases, with 9 bases sitting between them. CDR3 length: 14 amino acids.

V is TRBV6-5 and J is TRBJ2-7, with D uncertain. Germline V gene data show CDR1 as MNHEY and CDR2 as SVGAGI. With 0 bases removed from V and 4 bases from J, the gap between germline ends came to 10 bases. The CDR3 extends over 14 amino acids. The CDR3 spells CASSYSFPTYEQYF. DNA of the CDR3: TGTGCCAGCAGTTACTCGTTCCCCACTTACGAGCAGTACTTC.

This chain uses TRBV7-9 with TRBJ2-7; 10 bases are a match to TRBD2. V gave up 0 bases and J gave up 5 bases; unmatched junction bases: 16. This CDR3 spans 19 amino acids. CDR1 SEHNR and CDR2 FQNEAQ come from the germline V gene (reference sequence). CDR3 in amino acids: CASSLALAGVFGRGNEQYF. CDR3 coding DNA: TGTGCCAGCAGCTTAGCGCTAGCGGGAGTTTTCGGCCGAGGAAACGAGCAGTACTTC.

The chain recombines TRBV6-6 with TRBJ1-5; perhaps TRBD1 as D (6 bases). Germline CDR1 MNHNY, CDR2 SVGAGI (reference sequence). Trimming removed 0 bases at V and 6 bases at J, with 15 bases between. The CDR3 contains 16 residues. The chain's CDR3 is CASSYSSRGDGQPQHF. The DNA for the CDR3 is TGTGCCAGCAGTTACTCTAGCAGGGGAGACGGTCAGCCCCAGCATTTT.

This chain joins TRBV9 and TRBJ2-3; 10 bases map to TRBD2. CDR3 size: 16 residues. V was clipped by 3 bases and J by 0 bases; unmatched bases: 4. CDR1 and CDR2 (germline): SGDLS, YYNGEE. As DNA, the CDR3 is TGTGCCAGCAGCGCGATACTAGCGGGGAGCACAGATACGCAGTATTTT. As protein: CASSAILAGSTDTQYF. The full variable domain, with the rest looked up from reference TRBV9 and TRBJ2-3, is DSGVTQTPKHLITATGQRVTLRCSPRSGDLSVYWYQQSLDQGLQFLIQYYNGEERAKGNILERFSAQQFPDLHSELNLSSLELGDSALYFCASSAILAGSTDTQYFGPGTRLTVL.

The chain is built from TRBV7-6 and TRBJ2-2; tentative D call: TRBD1 (5 bases). Germline V gene sequence: CDR1 SGHVS, CDR2 FNYEAQ. V was trimmed by 3 bases and J by 2 bases, leaving 10 bases between them. The CDR3 extends over 15 amino acids. CDR3 DNA: TGTGCCAGCAGCTTCCGTGACAGTAACACCGGGGAGCTGTTTTTT. It yields the protein CASSFRDSNTGELFF.

V usage is TRBV4-1 and J usage is TRBJ1-2; D may be TRBD1 (6 bases). V gave up 6 bases and J gave up 8 bases, with 16 bases separating them. Germline V gives CDR1 MGHRA, CDR2 YSYEKL. The CDR3 has 13 residues. The CDR3 reads CASSNWGPEGYTF. The CDR3 bases are TGCGCCAGCAGTAACTGGGGGCCGGAGGGCTACACCTTC.

V gene TRBV4-1 combines with J gene TRBJ2-7, with 9 bases identical to TRBD1. V trimming: 2 bases; J trimming: 7 bases; junction bases outside the gene matches: 9. CDR1 is MGHRA, CDR2 YSYEKL, per germline. The CDR3 is 15 amino acids. CDR3 region: CASSQPGQGRWEQYF. CDR3 nucleotide sequence: TGCGCCAGCAGCCAACCGGGACAGGGACGTTGGGAGCAGTACTTC.

This chain joins TRBV18 and TRBJ1-1; D remains ambiguous. Trimming pared 2 bases from V and 0 bases from J, leaving 7 bases between. This CDR3 has 14 amino acids. Germline V CDR1 and CDR2: KGHSH, LQKENI. CDR3 residues: CASSPGEMNTEAFF. The CDR3 DNA is TGTGCCAGCTCACCAGGAGAGATGAACACTGAAGCTTTCTTT. Combining the CDR3 with reference TRBV18 and TRBJ1-1 gives the whole variable domain NAGVMQNPRHLVRRRGQEARLRCSPMKGHSHVYWYRQLPEEGLKFMVYLQKENIIDESGMPKERFSAEFPKEGPSILRIQQVVRGDSAAYFCASSPGEMNTEAFFGQGTRLTVV.